The rows below give T cell receptor beta chains drawn from one sample of a study of blood T cell repertoires in COVID-19. TCRdb keeps only in-frame clones here, not all; method: immunoSEQ multiplex PCR. The table has approximately 350,000 clones, around 90% seen once; the top ten hold more than 0.95%. Material for sequencing was peripheral blood. Source of these receptors: a man in his forties with acute or convalescent COVID-19. Both conserved end residues are part of each CDR3. D genes are given only for firm matches. Not every row has a clone size; where given, it reads once, few, many or a size class.

abundance	j_gene	d_gene	v_gene	CDR3nt	CDR3aa
-	TRBJ2-5	-	TRBV7-5	TGTGCCGGCCAGCTAGGACTAGCGTTACAGACCCAGTACTTC	CAGQLGLALQTQYF
-	TRBJ2-3	TRBD2	TRBV5-4	TGTGCCAGCGGGGGGAGGACTAGCGCTATCCCAGATACGCAGTATTTT	CASGGRTSAIPDTQYF
-	TRBJ1-2	TRBD1	TRBV7-9	TGTGCCAGCAGCCCCCGGACAGGGCGTAACTATGGCTACACCTTC	CASSPRTGRNYGYTF
-	TRBJ1-6	TRBD1	TRBV7-9	TGTGCCAGCAGACGAGGACAGGGTAATTCACCCCTCCACTTT	CASRRGQGNSPLHF
-	TRBJ2-5	-	TRBV11-3	TGTGCCAGCAGCTTAGCGTTGTCTGGGGGGGCGAGGGTCGTGTACACCCAGTACTTC	CASSLALSGGARVVYTQYF
-	TRBJ1-5	-	TRBV6-2/TRBV6-3	TGTGCCAGCAGTTACCGGCGGGGCACCCTCCGTCAGCATTTT	CASSYRRGTLRQHF
-	TRBJ1-2	TRBD1	TRBV7-9	TGTGCCAGCAGCGCAGGGGGGAGCGGCTACACCTTC	CASSAGGSGYTF
-	TRBJ1-2	-	TRBV6-5	TGTGCCAGCAGTTACGGCCAGAACTATGGCTACACCTTC	CASSYGQNYGYTF
-	TRBJ2-3	TRBD2	TRBV9	TGTGCCAGCAGCGTAGTCGGAGCGGGGGGATTCACAGATACGCAGTATTTT	CASSVVGAGGFTDTQYF
-	TRBJ2-1	-	TRBV4-2	TGTGCCAGCAGCCGTTGGAACAGGTGGTTCTTC	CASSRWNRWFF
-	TRBJ2-7	TRBD2	TRBV29-1	TGCAGCGTTGGGGGTACTAGCGGGATCTACGAGCAGTACTTC	CSVGGTSGIYEQYF
-	TRBJ2-7	-	TRBV11-2	TGTGCCAGCAGCCGCTTTGAGTACGAGCAGTACTTC	CASSRFEYEQYF
-	TRBJ2-1	TRBD1	TRBV28	TGTGCCAGCAGTTACAGGGGCGCTGAGCAGTTCTTC	CASSYRGAEQFF
once	TRBJ2-4	TRBD1	TRBV23-1	TGCGCCAGCAGCGTCAGGGGGAAAATCAAAAACATTCAGTACTTC	CASSVRGKIKNIQYF
-	TRBJ2-7	-	TRBV7-8	TGTGCCAGCAGCTTCCTATCCTACGAGCAGTACTTC	CASSFLSYEQYF
once	TRBJ2-3	TRBD2	TRBV14	TGTGCCAGCAGCCTACGCGGGGGGGATACGCAGTATTTT	CASSLRGGDTQYF
-	TRBJ2-5	-	TRBV28	TGTGCCAGCAGTTTATCCGGGGTGGGAGAGACCCAGTACTTC	CASSLSGVGETQYF
-	TRBJ2-7	-	TRBV20-1	TGCAGTGCTAGTAGGTGGGACAACTACGAGCAGTACTTC	CSASRWDNYEQYF
-	TRBJ2-7	TRBD1	TRBV6-5	TGTGCCAGCAGTACTCCGGGACAGGGCCACGAGCAGTACTTC	CASSTPGQGHEQYF
once	TRBJ1-2	-	TRBV12-3/TRBV12-4	TGTGCCAGCAGTGAGGACAGAATTGATGGCTACACCTTC	CASSEDRIDGYTF
once	TRBJ1-2	-	TRBV6-4	TGTGCCAGCAGTGACTCACAGGGAACGGAAGGCTACACCTTC	CASSDSQGTEGYTF
few	TRBJ2-7	-	TRBV5-6	TGTGCCAGCAGCTTACAGTTACGCTCCTACGAGCAGTACTTC	CASSLQLRSYEQYF
-	TRBJ1-6	-	TRBV3-1/TRBV3-2	TGTGCCAGCAGCTGGACAACCGATAATTCACCCCTCCACTTT	CASSWTTDNSPLHF
once	TRBJ1-5	-	TRBV19	TGTGCCAGTAGTATAAGTGGATCGGGTCAGCCCCAGCATTTT	CASSISGSGQPQHF
-	TRBJ2-7	TRBD1	TRBV3-1/TRBV3-2	TGTGCCAGCAGCCCGGCGACAGGGGCCCCAGGCGAGCAGTACTTC	CASSPATGAPGEQYF
-	TRBJ2-6	TRBD1	TRBV28	TGTGCCAGCAGGGATCAGGGGGCCCTCTCTGGGGCCAACGTCCTGACTTTC	CASRDQGALSGANVLTF
-	TRBJ1-6	TRBD1	TRBV18	TGTGCCAGCTCACCGGGGACAGGCTATAATTCACCCCTCCACTTT	CASSPGTGYNSPLHF
-	TRBJ1-5	-	TRBV19	TGTGCCAGTAGTATCAGGTTGGGTCGGGGAAATCCATTATGGGCTCAGCCCCAGCATTTT	CASSIRLGRGNPLWAQPQHF
-	TRBJ2-3	TRBD2	TRBV5-4	TGTGCCAGCAGCTCGGGACTAGCGGGTCAGCGGGATACGCAGTATTTT	CASSSGLAGQRDTQYF
-	TRBJ1-3	-	TRBV28	TGTGCCAGTGGCGGAGGGAGCTCTGGAAACACCATATATTTT	CASGGGSSGNTIYF
-	TRBJ2-7	-	TRBV3-1/TRBV3-2	TGTGCCAGCAGCCAAGATACGGTAATTTGGTACTTC	CASSQDTVIWYF
-	TRBJ1-3	-	TRBV11-2	TGTGCCAGCAGCCGGGGGACTGGAAACACCATATATTTT	CASSRGTGNTIYF
-	TRBJ2-6	TRBD1	TRBV30	TGTGCCTGTGAAACCGGGACAGGGGGAGCTGGGGCCAACGTCCTGACTTTC	CACETGTGGAGANVLTF
-	TRBJ1-1	TRBD1	TRBV6-5	TGTGCCAGCAGTTCGGGGGGGATCGGGACAGGGGAAGCTTTCTTT	CASSSGGIGTGEAFF
-	TRBJ2-1	TRBD2	TRBV27	TGTGCCAGCAGTTTATTAGCCAGCGGGGGGGCCGGTGAGCAGTTCTTC	CASSLLASGGAGEQFF
-	TRBJ2-7	-	TRBV27	TGTGCCAGCAGTTTATTTTCAGGGGGGCCCTACGAGCAGTACTTC	CASSLFSGGPYEQYF
-	TRBJ2-1	TRBD2	TRBV5-8	TGTGCCAGCAGATTGGGGCCTAGCGGTCGCAATGAGCAGTTCTTC	CASRLGPSGRNEQFF
-	TRBJ2-1	-	TRBV28	TGTGCCGCCGCCCTTACCGCGGGTAGCTCCTACAATGAGCAGTTCTTC	CAAALTAGSSYNEQFF
-	TRBJ1-1	TRBD1	TRBV5-1	TGCGCCAGCAGCTTAGGGACAGGGGGCTCTGAAGCTTTCTTT	CASSLGTGGSEAFF
-	TRBJ1-1	TRBD1	TRBV27	TGTGCCAGCAGCAGGATCGACAGGGCTGTCGGTGAAGCTTTCTTT	CASSRIDRAVGEAFF
-	TRBJ2-1	TRBD2	TRBV3-1/TRBV3-2	TGTGCCAGCAGCCAAGTAGGGACTAGCGGGAGGGTTGAGCAGTTCTTC	CASSQVGTSGRVEQFF
-	TRBJ2-3	TRBD2	TRBV11-3	TGTGCCAGCAGCCATTCGGGGGGGCGGGCAGATACGCAGTATTTT	CASSHSGGRADTQYF
-	TRBJ2-3	-	TRBV5-4	TGTGCCAGCAGCTTGAAAAAAATAGAGGGGGCAGATACGCAGTATTTT	CASSLKKIEGADTQYF
-	TRBJ1-2	TRBD1	TRBV28	TGTGCCACCCCCTCGGGCAGGGGGTCTGTTAGTGGCTACACCTTC	CATPSGRGSVSGYTF
-	TRBJ2-2	-	TRBV3-1/TRBV3-2	TGTGCCAGCAGCCAAGATGCAGGCTTTTCCGGGGAGCTGTTTTTT	CASSQDAGFSGELFF
few	TRBJ2-5	TRBD2	TRBV6-5	TGTGCCAACGGCCCGGCTAGCGGGGCCCAAGAGACCCAGTACTTC	CANGPASGAQETQYF
once	TRBJ1-1	-	TRBV5-1	TGCGCCAGCAGCTTGATCTCGGGGGGCACTGAAGCTTTCTTT	CASSLISGGTEAFF
-	TRBJ1-1	-	TRBV28	TGTGCCAGCAGACCTGATACCGGGGTGGTTGGAGCTTTCTTT	CASRPDTGVVGAFF
-	TRBJ2-7	TRBD2	TRBV5-1	TGCGCCAGCAGCATGGGACTAGCGAGCAACGAGCAGTACTTC	CASSMGLASNEQYF
-	TRBJ1-2	TRBD1	TRBV7-9	TGTGCCAGCAGTCCCCTGACAGGGGAGCTTGTCTATGGCTACACCTTC	CASSPLTGELVYGYTF
-	TRBJ2-5	TRBD2	TRBV7-2	TGTGCCAGCGGGGGGGTTCCTCCACAAGAGACCCAGTACTTC	CASGGVPPQETQYF
-	TRBJ2-2	TRBD2	TRBV9	TGTGCCAGCAGCGTACCGTTTGCTAGCGGGGGTTACACCGGGGAGCTGTTTTTT	CASSVPFASGGYTGELFF
-	TRBJ2-1	TRBD2	TRBV3-1/TRBV3-2	TGTGCCAGCAGCCAGGTGTTAGCGGGGGGAGGAAATGAGCAGTTCTTC	CASSQVLAGGGNEQFF
-	TRBJ1-1	-	TRBV5-1	TGCGCCAGCAGCTCGGCGGGGGGCACTGAAGCTTTCTTT	CASSSAGGTEAFF
-	TRBJ1-6	-	TRBV13	TGTGCCAGCAGCTTAGGGTACGGACAGAAAACAAATTCACCCCTCCACTTT	CASSLGYGQKTNSPLHF
-	TRBJ1-2	TRBD1	TRBV2	TGTGCCAGCAGCGTGGGACAGGGGGGCGCCTACTCTGGCTACACCTTC	CASSVGQGGAYSGYTF
-	TRBJ1-5	-	TRBV28	TGTGCCAGCAGTTTTGGAGGGGCAGGACAGCCCCAGCATTTT	CASSFGGAGQPQHF
-	TRBJ1-2	TRBD1	TRBV18	TGTGCCAGCTCACCGGACAGGGCCGGTGGCTACACCTTC	CASSPDRAGGYTF
-	TRBJ1-1	TRBD1	TRBV19	TGTGCCAGTAGTCTCGGACAGGGGCCTTCTGAAGCTTTCTTT	CASSLGQGPSEAFF
once	TRBJ1-6	-	TRBV6-2/TRBV6-3	TGTGCCAGCAGTTACGACGGGTATTCACCCCTCCACTTT	CASSYDGYSPLHF